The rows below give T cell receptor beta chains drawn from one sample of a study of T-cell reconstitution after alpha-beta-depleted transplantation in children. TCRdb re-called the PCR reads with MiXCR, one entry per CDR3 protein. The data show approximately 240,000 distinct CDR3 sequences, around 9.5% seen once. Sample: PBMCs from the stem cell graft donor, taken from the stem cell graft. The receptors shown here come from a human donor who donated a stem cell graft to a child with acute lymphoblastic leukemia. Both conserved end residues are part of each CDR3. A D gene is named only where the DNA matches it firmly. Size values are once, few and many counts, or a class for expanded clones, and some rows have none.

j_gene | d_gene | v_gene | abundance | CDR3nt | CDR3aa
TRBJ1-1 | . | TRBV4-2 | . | TGTGCCAGCAGCCAAAGGGACAACGAGTTCACTGAAGCTTTCTTT | CASSQRDNEFTEAFF
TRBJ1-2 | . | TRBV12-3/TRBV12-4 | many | TGTGCCAGCAGTTTAAGGGGTGGGGGTAGCTATGGCTACACCTTC | CASSLRGGGSYGYTF
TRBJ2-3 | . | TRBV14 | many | TGTGCCAGCAGCCAGGGTGGAGGCGGGTTCACGCAGTATTTT | CASSQGGGGFTQYF
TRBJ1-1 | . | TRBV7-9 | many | TGTGCCAGCAGCTTAGTACAACACACTGAAGCTTTCTTT | CASSLVQHTEAFF
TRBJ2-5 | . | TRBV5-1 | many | TGCGCCAGCAGCGGTGAGGAGACCCAGTACTTC | CASSGEETQYF
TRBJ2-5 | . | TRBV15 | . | TGTGCCACCAGCAGGGCCCTCGGGACCCAGTACTTC | CATSRALGTQYF
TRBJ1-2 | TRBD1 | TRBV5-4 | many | TGTGCCAGCAGCCAACAGGGGGCCTTCGGTGGCTACACCTTC | CASSQQGAFGGYTF
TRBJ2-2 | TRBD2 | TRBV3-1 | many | TGTGCCAGCAGCCAAAGACTAGCAGTTTCCGGGGAGCTGTTTTTT | CASSQRLAVSGELFF
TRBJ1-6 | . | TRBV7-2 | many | TGTGCCAGCAGCTGGGGCAGGGTGAAGGATAATTCACCCCTCCACTTT | CASSWGRVKDNSPLHF
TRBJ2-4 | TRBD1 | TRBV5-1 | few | TGCGCCAGCAGCCGACAGGACAGGGATATGGACATTCAGTACTTC | CASSRQDRDMDIQYF
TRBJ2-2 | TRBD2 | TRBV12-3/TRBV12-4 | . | TGTGCCAGCAGTTTGAGCGGGGGGGCATCCAGGGAGCTGTTTTTT | CASSLSGGASRELFF
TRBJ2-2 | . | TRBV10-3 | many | TGTGCCATCAGAAGAGATGCCGGGGAGCTGTTTTTT | CAIRRDAGELFF
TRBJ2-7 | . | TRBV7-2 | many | TGTGCCAGCAGCTTAGGATCAGGGGAGCAGTACTTC | CASSLGSGEQYF
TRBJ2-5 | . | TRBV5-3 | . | TGTGCCATGAGCCCTTATGTGGGGAAAGAGACCCAGTACTTC | CAMSPYVGKETQYF
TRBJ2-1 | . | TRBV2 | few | TGTGCCAGCACTGGGGCGCACAATGAGCAGTTCTTC | CASTGAHNEQFF
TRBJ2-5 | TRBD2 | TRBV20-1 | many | TGCAGTGCTAGAGATCAGAGCGGGGGGGCCCATGAGACCCAGTACTTC | CSARDQSGGAHETQYF
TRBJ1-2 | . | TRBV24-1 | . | TGTGCCACCAGTGATTCGTCAGGGGAAAGGAATGGCTACACCTTC | CATSDSSGERNGYTF
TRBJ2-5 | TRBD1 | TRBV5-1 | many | TGCGCCAGCAGCCTTACGGGACAGGGTTACCAAGAGACCCAGTACTTC | CASSLTGQGYQETQYF
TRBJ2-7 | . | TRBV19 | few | TGTGCCAGTAGTAATCGCCTCGACGAGCAGTACTTC | CASSNRLDEQYF
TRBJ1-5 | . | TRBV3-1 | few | TGTGCCAGCAGCCAAGAACCGAGTAGGAGACAGCCCCAGCATTTT | CASSQEPSRRQPQHF
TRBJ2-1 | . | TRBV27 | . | TGTGCCAGCAGTTCAGCCGAGGCGAGCTTCTACAATGAGCAGTTCTTC | CASSSAEASFYNEQFF
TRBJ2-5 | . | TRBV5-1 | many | TGCGCCAGCAGCTTGGGACAGGCGAACCAAGAGACCCAGTACTTC | CASSLGQANQETQYF
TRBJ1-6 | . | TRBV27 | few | TGTGCCAGCAGTAACAGACCGAGCTCCTATAATTCACCCCTCCACTTT | CASSNRPSSYNSPLHF
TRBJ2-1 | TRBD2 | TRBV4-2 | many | TGTGCCAGCAGCCAATTAGCGGGGAATCTTAATGAGCAGTTCTTC | CASSQLAGNLNEQFF
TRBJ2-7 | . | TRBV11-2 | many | TGTGCCAGCAGCTTAGGTGACAGGAACTACGAGCAGTACTTC | CASSLGDRNYEQYF
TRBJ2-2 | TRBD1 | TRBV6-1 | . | TGTGCCAGCACCATCTCGTTCGGGACAGGGGCTTCATCCGGGGAGCTGTTTTTT | CASTISFGTGASSGELFF
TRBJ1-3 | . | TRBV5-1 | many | TGCGCCAGCAGTCCAGTGCCGGCCCGGAGCTCTGGAAACACCATATATTTT | CASSPVPARSSGNTIYF
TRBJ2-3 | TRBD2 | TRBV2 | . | TGTGCCAGCCCGGCGGGGCTAGCGGGGATCACAGATACGCAGTATTTT | CASPAGLAGITDTQYF
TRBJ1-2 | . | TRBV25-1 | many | TGTGCCAGCAGTTATCTCGCGGGTATTGGCTATGGCTACACCTTC | CASSYLAGIGYGYTF